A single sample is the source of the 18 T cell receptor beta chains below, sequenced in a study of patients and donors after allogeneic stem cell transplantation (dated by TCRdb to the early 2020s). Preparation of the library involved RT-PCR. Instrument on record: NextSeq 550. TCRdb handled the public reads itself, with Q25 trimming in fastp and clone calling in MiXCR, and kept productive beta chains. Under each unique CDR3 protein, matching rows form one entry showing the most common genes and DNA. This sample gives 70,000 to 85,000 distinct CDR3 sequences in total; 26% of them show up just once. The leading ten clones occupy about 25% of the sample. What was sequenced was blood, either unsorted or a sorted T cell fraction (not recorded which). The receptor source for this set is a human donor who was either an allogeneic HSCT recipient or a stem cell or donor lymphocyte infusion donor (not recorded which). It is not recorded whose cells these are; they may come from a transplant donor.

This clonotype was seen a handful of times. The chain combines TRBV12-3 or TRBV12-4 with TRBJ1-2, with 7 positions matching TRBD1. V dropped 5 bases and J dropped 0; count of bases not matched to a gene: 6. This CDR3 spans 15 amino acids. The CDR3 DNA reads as TGTGCCAGCAGTGACGGGACAGAAACTAACTATGGCTACACCTTC. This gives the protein CASSDGTETNYGYTF.

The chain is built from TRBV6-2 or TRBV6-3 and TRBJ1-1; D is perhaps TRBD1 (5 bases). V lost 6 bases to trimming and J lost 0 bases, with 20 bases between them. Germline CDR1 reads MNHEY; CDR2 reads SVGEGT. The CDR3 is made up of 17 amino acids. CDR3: CASRYHGANGLNTEAFF. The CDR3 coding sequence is TGTGCCAGCAGATACCACGGGGCAAATGGGTTGAACACTGAAGCTTTCTTT.

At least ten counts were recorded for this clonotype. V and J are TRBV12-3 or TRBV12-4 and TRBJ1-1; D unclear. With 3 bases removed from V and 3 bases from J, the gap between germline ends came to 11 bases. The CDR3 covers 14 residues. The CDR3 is CASSFDPGYTEAFF. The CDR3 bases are TGTGCCAGCAGTTTCGATCCCGGGTACACTGAAGCTTTCTTT.

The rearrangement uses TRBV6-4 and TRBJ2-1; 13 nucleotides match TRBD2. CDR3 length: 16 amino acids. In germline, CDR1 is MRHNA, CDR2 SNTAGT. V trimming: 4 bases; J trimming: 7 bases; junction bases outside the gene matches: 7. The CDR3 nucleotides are TGTGCCAGCAGTGCCTCACTAGCGGGAGGGCAGAATGAGCAGTTCTTC. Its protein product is CASSASLAGGQNEQFF.

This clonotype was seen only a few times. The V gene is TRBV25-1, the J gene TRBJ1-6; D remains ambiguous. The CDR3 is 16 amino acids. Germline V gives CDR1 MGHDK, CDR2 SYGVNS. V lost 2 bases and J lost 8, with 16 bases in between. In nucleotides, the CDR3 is TGTGCCAGCAGTGAAAGAATTCCTTCTACGGATTCACCCCTCCACTTT. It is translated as CASSERIPSTDSPLHF.

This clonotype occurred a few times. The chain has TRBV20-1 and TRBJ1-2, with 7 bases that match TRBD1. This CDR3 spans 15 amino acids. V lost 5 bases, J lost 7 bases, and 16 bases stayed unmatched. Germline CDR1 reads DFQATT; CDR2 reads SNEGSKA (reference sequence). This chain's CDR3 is CSAEQSGTVPGGYTF. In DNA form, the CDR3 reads TGCAGTGCTGAGCAATCCGGGACAGTGCCTGGTGGCTACACCTTC.

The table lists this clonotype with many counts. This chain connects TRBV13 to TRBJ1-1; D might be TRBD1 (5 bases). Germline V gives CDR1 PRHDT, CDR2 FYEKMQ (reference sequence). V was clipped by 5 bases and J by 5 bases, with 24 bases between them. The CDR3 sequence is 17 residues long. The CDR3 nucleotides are TGTGCCAGCAGCCTAAGAGGAGAGGGGTGGCTTGGGACTGAAGCTTTCTTT. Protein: CASSLRGEGWLGTEAFF. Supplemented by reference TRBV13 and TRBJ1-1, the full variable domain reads AAGVIQSPRHLIKEKRETATLKCYPIPRHDTVYWYQQGPGQDPQFLISFYEKMQSDKGSIPDRFSAQQFSDYHSELNMSSLELGDSALYFCASSLRGEGWLGTEAFFGQGTRLTVV.

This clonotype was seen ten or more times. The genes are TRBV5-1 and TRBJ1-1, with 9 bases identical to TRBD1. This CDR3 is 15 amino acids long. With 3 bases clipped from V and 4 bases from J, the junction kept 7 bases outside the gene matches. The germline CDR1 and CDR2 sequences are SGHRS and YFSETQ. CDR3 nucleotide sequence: TGCGCCAGCAGCTCCGGGACAGGGATGATCACTGAAGCTTTCTTT. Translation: CASSSGTGMITEAFF.

Written as DNA, the CDR3 is TGTGCCAGCAGCCAAGGGGAGCGGGATATGTACGAGCAGTACTTC. This sequence encodes CASSQGERDMYEQYF. The chain employs TRBV3-1 and TRBJ2-7; 7 nucleotides align to TRBD2. Trimming took 1 base from V and 4 from J; bases not matched to a gene: 7. CDR3 size: 15 residues. Germline CDR1 LGHDT, CDR2 YNNKEL (reference sequence).

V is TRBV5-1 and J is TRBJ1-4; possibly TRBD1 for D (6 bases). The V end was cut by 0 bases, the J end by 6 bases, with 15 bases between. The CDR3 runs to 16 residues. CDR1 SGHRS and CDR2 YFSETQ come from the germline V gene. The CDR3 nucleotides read TGCGCCAGCAGCTTGGTCTCGGGGGCGCTTGATGAAAAACTGTTTTTT. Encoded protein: CASSLVSGALDEKLFF.

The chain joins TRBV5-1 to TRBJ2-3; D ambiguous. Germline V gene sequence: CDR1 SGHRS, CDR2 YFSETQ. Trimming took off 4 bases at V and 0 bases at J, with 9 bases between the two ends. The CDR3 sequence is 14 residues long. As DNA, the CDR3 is TGCGCCAGCAGCCTGGAACCAAGCACAGATACGCAGTATTTT. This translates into CASSLEPSTDTQYF.

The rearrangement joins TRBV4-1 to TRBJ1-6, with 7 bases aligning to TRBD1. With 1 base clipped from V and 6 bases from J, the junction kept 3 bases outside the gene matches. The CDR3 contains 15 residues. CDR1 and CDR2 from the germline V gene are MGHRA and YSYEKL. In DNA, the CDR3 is TGCGCCAGCAGCCAAGGACAGGGCGGTAATTCACCCCTCCACTTT. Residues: CASSQGQGGNSPLHF.

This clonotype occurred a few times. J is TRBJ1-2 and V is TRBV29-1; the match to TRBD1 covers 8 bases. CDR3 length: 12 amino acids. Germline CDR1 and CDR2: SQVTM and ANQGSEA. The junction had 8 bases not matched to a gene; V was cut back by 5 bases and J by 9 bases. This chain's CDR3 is CSVRTSGGRYTF. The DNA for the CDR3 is TGCAGCGTTCGAACTTCAGGGGGCCGCTACACCTTC.

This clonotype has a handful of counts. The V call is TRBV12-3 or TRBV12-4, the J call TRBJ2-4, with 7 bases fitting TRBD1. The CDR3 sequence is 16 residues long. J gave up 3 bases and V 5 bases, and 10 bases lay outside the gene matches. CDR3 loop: CASSKRQGVVKNIQYF. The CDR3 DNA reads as TGTGCCAGCAGTAAGAGACAGGGTGTAGTCAAAAACATTCAGTACTTC.

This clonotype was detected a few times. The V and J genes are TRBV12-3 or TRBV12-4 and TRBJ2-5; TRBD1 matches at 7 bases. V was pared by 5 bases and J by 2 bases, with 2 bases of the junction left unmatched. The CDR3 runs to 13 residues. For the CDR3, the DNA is TGTGCCAGCAGTCGGGGACAGCAAGAGACCCAGTACTTC. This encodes CASSRGQQETQYF.

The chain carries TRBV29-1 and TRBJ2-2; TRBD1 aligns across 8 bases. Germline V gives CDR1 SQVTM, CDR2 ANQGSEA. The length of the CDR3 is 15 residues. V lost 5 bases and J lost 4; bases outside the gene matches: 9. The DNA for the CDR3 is TGCAGCGTTACCCGACAGGGGAAGGGCACCGGGGAGCTGTTTTTT. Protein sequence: CSVTRQGKGTGELFF.

CDR3 nucleotides: TGTGCCATCAGTGATTTAAGTCAGGCCCAAGAGACCCAGTACTTC. The encoded protein is CAISDLSQAQETQYF. V is TRBV10-3 and J is TRBJ2-5; D gene uncertain. V lost 3 bases, J lost 1 base, and 12 bases lay in between. Germline-derived CDR1 and CDR2 are ENHRY and SYGVKD. The length of the CDR3 is 15 residues.

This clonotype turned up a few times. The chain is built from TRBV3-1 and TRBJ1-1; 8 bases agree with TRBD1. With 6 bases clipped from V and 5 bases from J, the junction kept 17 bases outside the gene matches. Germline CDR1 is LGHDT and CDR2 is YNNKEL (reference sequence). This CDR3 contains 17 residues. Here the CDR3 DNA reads TGTGCCAGCAGTCTGCAGGACAGGGCGTTTAGTAATACTGAAGCTTTCTTT. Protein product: CASSLQDRAFSNTEAFF.